Included here is one T cell receptor beta chain sequence, with context. Antigen: not known. The CDR3 loop spans 15 amino acids. Germline assignment: CDR1 SGHRS and CDR2 YFSETQ. V was shortened by 6 bases and J by 0 bases, with 15 bases between the two germline ends. This record belongs to a study of T cells in Graves' hyperthyroidism and ophthalmopathy. Findings and caveats of the study: Within blood appeared most thyroid clonotypes that had expanded above 0.001.

Amplified TCR beta CDR3 regions came from RNA transcripts. Researchers ran a first-round RT-PCR on the TCR CDR3 using the HTBI primer set. TCRdb itself ran the multiplex PCR reads through MiXCR, one entry per CDR3 protein. The sample lists 480,000 or so distinct CDR3 sequences; over 45% were seen once. Uncontrolled infections, other autoimmune diseases, pregnancy or lactation led to exclusion of patients. The sequencing sample was made of peripheral blood or thyroid tissue (not recorded which). The origin of this receptor is an adult woman with Graves' disease, either hyperthyroidism or ophthalmopathy (not recorded which). This chain connects TRBV5-1 to TRBJ1-1, with D possibly TRBD1 on 5 matching bases. In DNA form, the CDR3 reads TGCGCCAGCACCGAGGGGTCGGGTGTGAACACTGAAGCTTTCTTT. The encoded protein is CASTEGSGVNTEAFF.